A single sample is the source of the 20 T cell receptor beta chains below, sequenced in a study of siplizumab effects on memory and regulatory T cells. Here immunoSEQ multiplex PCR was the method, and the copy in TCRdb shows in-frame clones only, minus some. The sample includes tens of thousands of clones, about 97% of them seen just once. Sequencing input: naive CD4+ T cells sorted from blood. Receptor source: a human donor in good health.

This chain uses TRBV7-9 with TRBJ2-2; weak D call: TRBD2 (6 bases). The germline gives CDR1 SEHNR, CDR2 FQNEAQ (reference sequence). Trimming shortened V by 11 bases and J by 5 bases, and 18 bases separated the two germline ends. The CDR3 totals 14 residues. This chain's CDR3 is CAGRGSLGTGELFF. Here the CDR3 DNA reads TGTGCCGGACGGGGGTCCCTGGGGACCGGGGAGCTGTTTTTT.

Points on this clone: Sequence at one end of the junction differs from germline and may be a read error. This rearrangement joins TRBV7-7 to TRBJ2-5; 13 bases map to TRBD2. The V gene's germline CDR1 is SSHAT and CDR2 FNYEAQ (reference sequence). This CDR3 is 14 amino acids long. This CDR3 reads CASSLLAGGETQYF. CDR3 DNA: TGTGCTAGCAGCTTACTAGCGGGAGGGGAGACCCAGTACTTC.

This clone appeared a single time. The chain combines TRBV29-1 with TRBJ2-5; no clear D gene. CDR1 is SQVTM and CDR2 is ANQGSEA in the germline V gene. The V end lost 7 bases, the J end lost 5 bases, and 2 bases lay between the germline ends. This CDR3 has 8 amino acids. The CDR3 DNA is TGCAGCGCTGAGACCCAGTACTTC. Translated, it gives CSAETQYF. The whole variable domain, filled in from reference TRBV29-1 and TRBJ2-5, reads SAVISQKPSRDICQRGTSLTIQCQVDSQVTMMFWYRQQPGQSLTLIATANQGSEATYESGFVIDKFPISRPNLTFSTLTVSNMSPEDSSIYLCSAETQYFGPGTRLLVL.

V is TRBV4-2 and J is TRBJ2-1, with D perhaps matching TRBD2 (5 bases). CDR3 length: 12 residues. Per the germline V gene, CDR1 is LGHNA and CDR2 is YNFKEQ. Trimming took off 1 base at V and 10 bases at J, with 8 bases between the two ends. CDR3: CASSQGLAEQFF. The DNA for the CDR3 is TGTGCCAGCAGCCAAGGTCTAGCAGAGCAGTTCTTC.

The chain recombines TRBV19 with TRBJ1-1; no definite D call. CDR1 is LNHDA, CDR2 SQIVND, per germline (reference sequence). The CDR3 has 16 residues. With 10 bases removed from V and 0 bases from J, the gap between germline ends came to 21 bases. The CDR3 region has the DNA TGTGCCACCGGAAAGAGTTCTGCCCACTTGAACACTGAAGCTTTCTTT. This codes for CATGKSSAHLNTEAFF.

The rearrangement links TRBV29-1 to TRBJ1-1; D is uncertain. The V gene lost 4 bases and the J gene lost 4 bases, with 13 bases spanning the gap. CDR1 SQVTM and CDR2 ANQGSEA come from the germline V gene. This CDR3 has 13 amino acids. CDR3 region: CSVAWGVGTEAFF. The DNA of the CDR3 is TGCAGCGTTGCGTGGGGAGTTGGCACTGAAGCTTTCTTT. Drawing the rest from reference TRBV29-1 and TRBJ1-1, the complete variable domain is SAVISQKPSRDICQRGTSLTIQCQVDSQVTMMFWYRQQPGQSLTLIATANQGSEATYESGFVIDKFPISRPNLTFSTLTVSNMSPEDSSIYLCSVAWGVGTEAFFGQGTRLTVV.

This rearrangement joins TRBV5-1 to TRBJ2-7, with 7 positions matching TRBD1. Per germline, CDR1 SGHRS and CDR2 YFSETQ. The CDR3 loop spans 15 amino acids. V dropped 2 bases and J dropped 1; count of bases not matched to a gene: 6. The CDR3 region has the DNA TGCGCCAGCAGCTTCGGACAGGCAAATTCCTACGAGCAGTACTTC. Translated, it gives CASSFGQANSYEQYF.

The CDR3 bases are TGCAGCGTTGTTTTCTGGGGGAGCTCTGGGGCCAACGTCCTGACTTTC. This codes for CSVVFWGSSGANVLTF. The chain couples TRBV29-1 to TRBJ2-6; D might be TRBD1 or TRBD2, each matching 5 bases. Trimming stripped 4 bases from V and 0 bases from J, with 13 bases between. This CDR3 has 16 residues. Germline CDR1 reads SQVTM; CDR2 reads ANQGSEA.

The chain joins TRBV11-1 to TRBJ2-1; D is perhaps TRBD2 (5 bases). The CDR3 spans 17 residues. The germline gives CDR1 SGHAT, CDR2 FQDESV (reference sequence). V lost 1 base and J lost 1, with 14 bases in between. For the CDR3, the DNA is TGTGCCAGCAGCTTAGTAGCAGCGGCTGCGTCCTACAATGAGCAGTTCTTC. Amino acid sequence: CASSLVAAAASYNEQFF.

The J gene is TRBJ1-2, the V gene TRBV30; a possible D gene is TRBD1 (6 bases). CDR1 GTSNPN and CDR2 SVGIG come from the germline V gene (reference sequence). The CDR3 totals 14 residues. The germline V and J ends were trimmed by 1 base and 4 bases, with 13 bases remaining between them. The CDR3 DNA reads TGTGCCTGGAGTGGGGACACCCGAGGCTATGGCTACACCTTC. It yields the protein CAWSGDTRGYGYTF.

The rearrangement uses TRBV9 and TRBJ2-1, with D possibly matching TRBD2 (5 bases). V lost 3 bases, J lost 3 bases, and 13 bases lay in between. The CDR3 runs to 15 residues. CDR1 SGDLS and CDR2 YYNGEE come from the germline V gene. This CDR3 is CASSASQRLYNEQFF. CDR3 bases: TGTGCCAGCAGCGCCTCCCAGCGGCTCTACAATGAGCAGTTCTTC. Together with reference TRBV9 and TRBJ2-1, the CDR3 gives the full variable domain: DSGVTQTPKHLITATGQRVTLRCSPRSGDLSVYWYQQSLDQGLQFLIQYYNGEERAKGNILERFSAQQFPDLHSELNLSSLELGDSALYFCASSASQRLYNEQFFGPGTRLTVL.

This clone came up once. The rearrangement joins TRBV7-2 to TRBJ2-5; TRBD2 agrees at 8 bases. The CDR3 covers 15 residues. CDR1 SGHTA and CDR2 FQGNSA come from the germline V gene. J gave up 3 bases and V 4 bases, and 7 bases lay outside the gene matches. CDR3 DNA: TGTGCCAGCAGCTCCTCCGGGACTAGAGAAGAGACCCAGTACTTC. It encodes CASSSSGTREETQYF.

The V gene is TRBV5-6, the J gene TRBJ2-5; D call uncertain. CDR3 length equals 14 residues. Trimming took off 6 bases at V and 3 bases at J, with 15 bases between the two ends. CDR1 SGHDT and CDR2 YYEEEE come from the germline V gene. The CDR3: CASTGLRPKETQYF. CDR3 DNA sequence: TGTGCCAGCACTGGGCTTAGGCCCAAAGAGACCCAGTACTTC.

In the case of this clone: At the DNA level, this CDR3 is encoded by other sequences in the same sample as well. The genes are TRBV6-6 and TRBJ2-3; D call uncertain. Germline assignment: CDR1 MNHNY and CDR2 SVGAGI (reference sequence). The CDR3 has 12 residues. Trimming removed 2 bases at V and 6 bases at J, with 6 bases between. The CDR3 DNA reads TGTGCCAGCAGTTACAGAACGGATACGCAGTATTTT. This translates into CASSYRTDTQYF.

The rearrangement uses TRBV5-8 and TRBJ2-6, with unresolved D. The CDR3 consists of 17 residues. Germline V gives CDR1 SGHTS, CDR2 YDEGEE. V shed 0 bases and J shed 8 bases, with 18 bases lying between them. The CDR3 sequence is CASSLVGSSWGTNVLTF. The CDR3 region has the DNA TGTGCCAGCAGCTTGGTGGGCAGCAGCTGGGGTACCAACGTCCTGACTTTC.

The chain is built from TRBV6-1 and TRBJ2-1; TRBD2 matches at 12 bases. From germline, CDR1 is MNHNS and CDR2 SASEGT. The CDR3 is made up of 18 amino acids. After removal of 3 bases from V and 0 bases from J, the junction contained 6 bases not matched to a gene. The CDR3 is CASSDLPTSGSSYNEQFF. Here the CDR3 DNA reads TGTGCCAGCAGTGACCTACCGACTAGCGGGAGCTCCTACAATGAGCAGTTCTTC.

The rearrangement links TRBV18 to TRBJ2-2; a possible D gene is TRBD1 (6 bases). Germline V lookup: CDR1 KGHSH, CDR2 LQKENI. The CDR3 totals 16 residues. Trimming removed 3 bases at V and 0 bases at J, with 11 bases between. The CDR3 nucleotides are TGTGCCAGCTCACCGTACAGGGCTCCGAACACCGGGGAGCTGTTTTTT. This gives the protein CASSPYRAPNTGELFF.

Here the CDR3 reads CASSRTSGNTGELFF. Written as DNA, the CDR3 is TGTGCCAGCAGCCGGACTAGCGGGAACACCGGGGAGCTGTTTTTT. This sequence joins TRBV6-1 and TRBJ2-2; 10 bases agree with TRBD2. CDR1 and CDR2 from the germline V gene are MNHNS and SASEGT. The CDR3 has 15 amino acids. The J segment lost 1 base and the V segment lost 6 bases, leaving 2 bases of the junction unmatched.

In DNA form, the CDR3 reads TGTGCCAGCAGCTTGCCTGGACTAGCGGGAGGTACCGGGGAGCTGTTTTTT. It encodes CASSLPGLAGGTGELFF. The chain has TRBV5-4 and TRBJ2-2; TRBD2 aligns across 14 bases. V trimming: 1 base; J trimming: 5 bases; junction bases outside the gene matches: 4. The CDR3 totals 17 residues. CDR1 is SGHNT and CDR2 is YYREEE in the germline V gene (reference sequence).

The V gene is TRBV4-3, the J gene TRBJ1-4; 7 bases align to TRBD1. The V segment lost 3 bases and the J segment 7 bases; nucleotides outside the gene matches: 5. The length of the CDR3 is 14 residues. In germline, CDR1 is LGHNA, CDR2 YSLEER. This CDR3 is CASSHRQGAEKLFF. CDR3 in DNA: TGCGCCAGCAGCCACAGACAGGGAGCTGAAAAACTGTTTTTT.